The 22 T cell receptor beta chains below come from one sample, sequenced in a study of OX40 agonist ivuxolimab in advanced cancers. Measured with immunoSEQ multiplex PCR; TCRdb has only the in-frame clones, and not every one. The table has about 25,000 clones, roughly three quarters seen once. This material consisted of CD4+ or CD8+ T cells sorted from blood, taken in a trial of the OX40 agonist ivuxolimab. The source of these receptors is an adult with an advanced solid tumor such as melanoma, head and neck, liver or kidney cancer.

The chain joins TRBV29-1 to TRBJ2-7; D possibly matches TRBD1 or TRBD2 (5 bases each). Germline-derived CDR1 and CDR2 are SQVTM and ANQGSEA. This CDR3 is 12 amino acids long. The ends were cut back, 7 bases at V and 6 bases at J, with 16 bases in the middle. CDR3 coding DNA: TGCAGCGCCGGGGACGGACCCCTCGAGCAGTACTTC. This encodes CSAGDGPLEQYF.

There are a few counts of this clone. The V and J genes are TRBV15 and TRBJ1-1, with 7 bases identical to TRBD1. The CDR3 contains 14 residues. V was clipped by 6 bases and J by 3 bases; unmatched bases: 7. The germline gives CDR1 LNHNV, CDR2 YYDKDF (reference sequence). Here the CDR3 reads CATSLFQGDTEAFF. In DNA, the CDR3 is TGTGCCACCAGTCTCTTTCAGGGGGACACTGAAGCTTTCTTT.

The chain joins TRBV29-1 to TRBJ1-5, with D possibly TRBD1 on 5 matching bases. The CDR3 runs 13 residues. The ends were cut back, 2 bases at V and 5 bases at J, with 10 bases in the middle. CDR1 is SQVTM and CDR2 is ANQGSEA in the germline V gene. This CDR3 reads CSVEKDTDQPQHF. CDR3 DNA sequence: TGCAGCGTTGAAAAGGACACCGATCAGCCCCAGCATTTT.

The V and J genes are TRBV7-8 and TRBJ2-7; 11 nucleotides match TRBD2. The CDR3 has 16 amino acids. The V gene's germline CDR1 is SGHVS and CDR2 FQNEAQ. The ends lost 2 bases at V and 4 bases at J; junction bases unmatched: 7. The CDR3 bases are TGTGCCAGCAGCTTAATAGGGCTAGCGGGGGGTTACGAGCAGTACTTC. Encoded protein: CASSLIGLAGGYEQYF.

This clone appeared a few times. The chain joins TRBV2 to TRBJ1-2; D gene unclear. The CDR3 totals 10 residues. Germline CDR1 and CDR2: SNHLY and FYNNEI. V was trimmed by 6 bases and J by 7 bases, leaving 6 bases between them. CDR3 region: CASRAGGYTF. The CDR3 DNA sequence: TGTGCCAGCAGGGCTGGTGGCTACACCTTC. The whole variable domain, remainder taken from reference TRBV2 and TRBJ1-2, is EPEVTQTPSHQVTQMGQEVILRCVPISNHLYFYWYRQILGQKVEFLVSFYNNEISEKSEIFDDQFSVERPDGSNFTLKIRSTKLEDSAMYFCASRAGGYTFGSGTRLTVV.

The chain is built from TRBV28 and TRBJ2-6; the match to TRBD1 covers 7 bases. The V gene's germline CDR1 is MDHEN and CDR2 SYDVKM. The V gene end was trimmed by 5 bases and the J gene end by 2 bases; junction bases not matched to a gene: 3. The CDR3 consists of 15 residues. DNA of the CDR3: TGTGCCAGCAGTGGCCAGGGGGCTGGGGCCAACGTCCTGACTTTC. Its protein product is CASSGQGAGANVLTF. The full variable domain, rest sourced from reference TRBV28 and TRBJ2-6, is DVKVTQSSRYLVKRTGEKVFLECVQDMDHENMFWYRQDPGLGLRLIYFSYDVKMKEKGDIPEGYSVSREKKERFSLILESASTNQTSMYLCASSGQGAGANVLTFGAGSRLTVL.

The chain couples TRBV28 to TRBJ1-2; no definite D call. Trimming removed 8 bases at V and 2 bases at J, with 15 bases between. The CDR3 has 14 amino acids. Germline V CDR1 and CDR2: MDHEN, SYDVKM. CDR3 in amino acids: CASDDQGFNYGYTF. In nucleotides, the CDR3 is TGTGCCAGCGACGACCAAGGATTCAACTATGGCTACACCTTC.

The rearrangement uses TRBV18 and TRBJ1-2, with 8 bases aligning to TRBD1. Germline CDR1 is KGHSH and CDR2 is LQKENI. The CDR3 contains 17 residues. V gave up 4 bases and J gave up 0 bases; unmatched junction bases: 10. CDR3 loop: CASSQEAQGASNYGYTF. CDR3 DNA sequence: TGTGCCAGCTCACAGGAGGCTCAGGGGGCCTCTAACTATGGCTACACCTTC.

The V gene is TRBV20-1, the J gene TRBJ1-4, with D unclear. This CDR3 region has 11 residues. Trimming left V 3 bases short and J 5 bases short, with 4 bases between. Germline V gene data show CDR1 as DFQATT and CDR2 as SNEGSKA (reference sequence). DNA of the CDR3: TGCAGTGCTAGGAAGAATGAAAAACTGTTTTTT. Translation gives CSARKNEKLFF.

The chain carries TRBV10-1 and TRBJ2-1, with 12 bases aligning to TRBD2. The germline V gene encodes CDR1 WNHNN and CDR2 SYGVQD (reference sequence). Trimming at V came to 8 bases and at J to 5 bases, leaving 10 bases not matched to a gene. This CDR3 contains 16 residues. CDR3 DNA sequence: TGCGCCAGCGTAATCCTAGCGGGGGGGCCTGACAATGAGCAGTTCTTC. Its translation: CASVILAGGPDNEQFF.

The gene calls are TRBV16 and TRBJ1-1; D gene ambiguous. Deletions cut 1 base from V and 4 bases from J, with 7 bases between. The CDR3 has 13 amino acids. Germline CDR1 and CDR2: KGHSY and FQNENV. CDR3: CASSQYWGTEAFF. The CDR3 DNA sequence: TGTGCCAGCAGCCAATACTGGGGCACTGAAGCTTTCTTT. The variable domain in full, with the rest retrieved from reference TRBV16 and TRBJ1-1, is GEEVAQTPKHLVRGEGQKAKLYCAPIKGHSYVFWYQQVLKNEFKFLISFQNENVFDETGMPKERFSAKCLPNSPCSLEIQATKLEDSAVYFCASSQYWGTEAFFGQGTRLTVV.

The chain couples TRBV18 to TRBJ2-4, with D perhaps TRBD1 or TRBD2 (6 bases each). Germline CDR1 and CDR2: KGHSH and LQKENI. The length of the CDR3 is 13 residues. The V gene lost 6 bases and the J gene lost 15 bases, with 21 bases spanning the gap. CDR3 loop: CASSQGSGAELYF. CDR3 sequence (DNA): TGTGCCAGCTCCCAGGGTTCGGGGGCAGAGTTGTACTTC.

The chain recombines TRBV5-5 with TRBJ2-7; 8 nucleotides line up with TRBD1. CDR1 is SGHKS, CDR2 YYEKEE, per germline (reference sequence). This CDR3 region has 15 residues. With V trimmed by 4 bases and J by 2 bases, 8 bases remained unmatched. The CDR3 nucleotides read TGTGCCAGCAGCATCCCTGGACAGGGCCCCTACGAGCAGTACTTC. Its translation is CASSIPGQGPYEQYF.

The chain carries TRBV2 and TRBJ2-2; D gene uncertain. The ends were cut back, 2 bases at V and 5 bases at J, with 12 bases in the middle. CDR1 is SNHLY, CDR2 FYNNEI, per germline. The CDR3 sequence is 15 residues long. The CDR3 nucleotides are TGTGCCAGCAGTGAAATTGTCCTACTTACCGGGGAGCTGTTTTTT. Its translation is CASSEIVLLTGELFF.

The chain carries TRBV4-1 and TRBJ2-5, with 9 bases fitting TRBD1. Per germline, CDR1 MGHRA and CDR2 YSYEKL. This CDR3 spans 17 amino acids. Germline trimming cut 4 bases from V and 0 bases from J; bases unmatched to any gene: 9. The CDR3 here is CASSLLGTGTNQETQYF. The CDR3 DNA follows: TGCGCCAGCAGCCTGTTAGGGACAGGGACCAACCAAGAGACCCAGTACTTC.

The V call is TRBV27, the J call TRBJ1-2; D is perhaps TRBD1 (6 bases). Trimming removed 5 bases from V and 3 bases from J, with 25 bases in between. Germline V gene sequence: CDR1 MNHEY, CDR2 SMNVEV (reference sequence). The length of the CDR3 is 18 residues. The CDR3 nucleotides read TGTGCCAGCAGTAGCTGGGCCTTCCGGGACACCTACGACTATGGCTACACCTTC. Amino acids: CASSSWAFRDTYDYGYTF.

The V call is TRBV11-2, the J call TRBJ2-7; 7 bases agree with TRBD2. The CDR3 loop spans 11 amino acids. V lost 5 bases to trimming and J lost 7 bases; unmatched junction nucleotides: 2. CDR1 and CDR2 from the germline V gene are SGHAT and FQNNGV. CDR3 region: CASSPGGEQYF. The CDR3 DNA reads as TGTGCCAGCAGCCCGGGGGGTGAGCAGTACTTC.

Judged by abundance, this clone is medium-sized (0.01 to 0.1%). This chain connects TRBV11-2 to TRBJ1-1; 7 bases agree with TRBD1. With 1 base clipped from V and 5 bases from J, the junction kept 10 bases outside the gene matches. The CDR3 consists of 16 residues. Germline V gives CDR1 SGHAT, CDR2 FQNNGV. The CDR3 DNA sequence: TGTGCCAGCAGCTTAGTGTGGGGACAGAGGCGGACTGAAGCTTTCTTT. Its translation: CASSLVWGQRRTEAFF.

CDR3 sequence: CASSFDRGPNYGYTF. The DNA of the CDR3 is TGTGCCAGCAGCTTCGACAGGGGGCCCAACTATGGCTACACCTTC. The gene calls are TRBV5-4 and TRBJ1-2, with TRBD1 identical over 10 bases. In germline, CDR1 is SGHNT, CDR2 YYREEE (reference sequence). The ends lost 2 bases at V and 2 bases at J; junction bases unmatched: 3. The CDR3 runs 15 residues. The full variable domain, completed using reference TRBV5-4 and TRBJ1-2, is ETGVTQSPTHLIKTRGQQVTLRCSSQSGHNTVSWYQQALGQGPQFIFQYYREEENGRGNFPPRFSGLQFPNYSSELNVNALELDDSALYLCASSFDRGPNYGYTFGSGTRLTVV.

V is TRBV27 and J is TRBJ1-2; D might be TRBD1 (5 bases). Trimming stripped 4 bases from V and 4 bases from J, with 13 bases between. The CDR3 loop spans 14 amino acids. The germline gives CDR1 MNHEY, CDR2 SMNVEV (reference sequence). Written as DNA, the CDR3 is TGTGCCAGCAGTTCGCCGGGACGGTCCTATGGCTACACCTTC. This translates into CASSSPGRSYGYTF.

V usage is TRBV4-1 and J usage is TRBJ2-1, with TRBD2 as a possible D gene (7 bases). Germline CDR1 MGHRA, CDR2 YSYEKL. The V gene lost 0 bases and the J gene lost 6 bases, with 12 bases spanning the gap. The CDR3 has 15 amino acids. The CDR3, as DNA: TGCGCCAGCAGCCAAGAAGCGGCGGGGGCCAATGAGCAGTTCTTC. Its translation is CASSQEAAGANEQFF.

In its sample, this clone was seen a few times. The chain recombines TRBV5-6 with TRBJ1-1, with D unclear. Germline assignment: CDR1 SGHDT and CDR2 YYEEEE. V shed 0 bases and J shed 6 bases, with 6 bases lying between them. The CDR3 runs 12 residues. The CDR3 DNA follows: TGTGCCAGCAGCTTGGTTATCTCTGAAGCTTTCTTT. Translating gives CASSLVISEAFF.